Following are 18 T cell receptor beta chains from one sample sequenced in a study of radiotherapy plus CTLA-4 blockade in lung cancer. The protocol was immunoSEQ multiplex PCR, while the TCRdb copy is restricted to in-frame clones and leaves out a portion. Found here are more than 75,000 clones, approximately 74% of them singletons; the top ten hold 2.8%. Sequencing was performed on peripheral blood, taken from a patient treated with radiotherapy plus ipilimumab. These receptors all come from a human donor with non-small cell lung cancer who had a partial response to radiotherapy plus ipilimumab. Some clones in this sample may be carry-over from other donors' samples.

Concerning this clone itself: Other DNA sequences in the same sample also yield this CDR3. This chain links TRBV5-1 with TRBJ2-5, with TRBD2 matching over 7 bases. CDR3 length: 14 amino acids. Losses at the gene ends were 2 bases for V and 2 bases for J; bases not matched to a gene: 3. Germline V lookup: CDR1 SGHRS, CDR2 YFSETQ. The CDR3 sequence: CASSLTGGQETQYF. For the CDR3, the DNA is TGCGCCAGCAGCTTAACGGGGGGACAAGAGACCCAGTACTTC.

The CDR3 protein is CASSLDGGTPYEQYF. Here the CDR3 DNA reads TGCGCCAGCAGCTTGGACGGCGGGACCCCCTACGAGCAGTACTTC. The chain is built from TRBV5-1 and TRBJ2-7; a weak D match, TRBD2 (6 bases). The CDR3 length is 15 residues. The ends were cut back, 0 bases at V and 2 bases at J, with 12 bases in the middle. The germline gives CDR1 SGHRS, CDR2 YFSETQ.

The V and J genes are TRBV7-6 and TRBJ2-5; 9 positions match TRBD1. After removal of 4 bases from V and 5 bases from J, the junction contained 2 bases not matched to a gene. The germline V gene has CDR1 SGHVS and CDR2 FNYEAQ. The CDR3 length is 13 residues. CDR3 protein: CASSWTGVETQYF. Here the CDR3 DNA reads TGTGCCAGCAGCTGGACAGGGGTGGAGACCCAGTACTTC.

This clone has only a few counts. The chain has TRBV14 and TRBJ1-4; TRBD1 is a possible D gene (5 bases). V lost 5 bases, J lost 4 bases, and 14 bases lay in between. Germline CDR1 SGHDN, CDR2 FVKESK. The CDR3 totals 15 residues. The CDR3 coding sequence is TGTGCCAGCAGCGACGCACGACAGCATAATGAAAAACTGTTTTTT. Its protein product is CASSDARQHNEKLFF.

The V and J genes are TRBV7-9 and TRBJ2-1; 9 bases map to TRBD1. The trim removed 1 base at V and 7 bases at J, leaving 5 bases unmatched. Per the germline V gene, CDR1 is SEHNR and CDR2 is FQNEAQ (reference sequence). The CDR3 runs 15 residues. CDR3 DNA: TGTGCCAGCAGCTTAGAAGGGACAGGGAAAAATGAGCAGTTCTTC. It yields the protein CASSLEGTGKNEQFF.

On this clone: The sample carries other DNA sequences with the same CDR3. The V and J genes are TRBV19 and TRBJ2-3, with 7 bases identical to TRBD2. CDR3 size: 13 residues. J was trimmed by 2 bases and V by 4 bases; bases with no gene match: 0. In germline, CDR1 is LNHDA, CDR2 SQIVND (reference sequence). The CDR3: CASSRDYTDTQYF. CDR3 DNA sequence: TGTGCCAGTAGTAGGGACTACACAGATACGCAGTATTTT.

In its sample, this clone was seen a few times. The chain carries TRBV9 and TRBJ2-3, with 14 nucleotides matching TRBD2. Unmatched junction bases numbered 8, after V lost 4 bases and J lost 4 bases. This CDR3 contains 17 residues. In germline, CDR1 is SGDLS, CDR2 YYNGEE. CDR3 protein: CASSTRGLAGVADTQYF. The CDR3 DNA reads TGTGCCAGCAGCACAAGGGGACTAGCGGGAGTGGCAGATACGCAGTATTTT.

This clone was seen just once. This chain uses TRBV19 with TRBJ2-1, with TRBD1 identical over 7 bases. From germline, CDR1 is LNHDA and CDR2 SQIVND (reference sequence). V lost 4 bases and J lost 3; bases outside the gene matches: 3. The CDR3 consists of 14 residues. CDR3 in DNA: TGTGCCAGTAGTACGGGACAGCTCTACAATGAGCAGTTCTTC. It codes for CASSTGQLYNEQFF.

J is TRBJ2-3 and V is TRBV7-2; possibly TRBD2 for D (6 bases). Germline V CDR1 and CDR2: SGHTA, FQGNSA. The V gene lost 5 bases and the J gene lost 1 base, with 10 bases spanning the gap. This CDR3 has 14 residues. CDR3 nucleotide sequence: TGTGCCAGCAGCCGTTCTAGCGGCACAGATACGCAGTATTTT. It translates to CASSRSSGTDTQYF.

The CDR3 DNA follows: TGTGCCAGTATCGGAATCAGGGGTAATGAAAAACTGTTTTTT. The encoded protein is CASIGIRGNEKLFF. V gene TRBV19 combines with J gene TRBJ1-4; D may be TRBD1 (6 bases). The CDR3 is made up of 14 amino acids. Trimming pared 7 bases from V and 4 bases from J, leaving 13 bases between. In germline, CDR1 is LNHDA, CDR2 SQIVND (reference sequence).

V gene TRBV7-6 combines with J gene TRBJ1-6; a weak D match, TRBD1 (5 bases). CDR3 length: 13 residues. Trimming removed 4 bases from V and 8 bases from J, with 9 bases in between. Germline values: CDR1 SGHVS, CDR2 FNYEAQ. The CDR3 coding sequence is TGTGCCAGCAGCTCCCCAGGGTATTCACCCCTCCACTTT. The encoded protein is CASSSPGYSPLHF.

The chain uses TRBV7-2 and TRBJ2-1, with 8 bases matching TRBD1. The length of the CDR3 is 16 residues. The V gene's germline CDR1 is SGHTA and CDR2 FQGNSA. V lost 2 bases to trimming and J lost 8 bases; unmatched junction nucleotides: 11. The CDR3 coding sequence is TGTGCCAGCAGCTTATCCGGAGGACAGGGTTATCATGAGCAGTTCTTC. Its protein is CASSLSGGQGYHEQFF.

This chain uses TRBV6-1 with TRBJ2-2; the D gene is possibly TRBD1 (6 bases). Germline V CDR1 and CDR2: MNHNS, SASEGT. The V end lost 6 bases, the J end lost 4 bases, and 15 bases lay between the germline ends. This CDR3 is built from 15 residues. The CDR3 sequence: CASRYNLGATGELFF. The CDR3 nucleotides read TGTGCCAGCAGATACAACCTGGGGGCCACCGGGGAGCTGTTTTTT.

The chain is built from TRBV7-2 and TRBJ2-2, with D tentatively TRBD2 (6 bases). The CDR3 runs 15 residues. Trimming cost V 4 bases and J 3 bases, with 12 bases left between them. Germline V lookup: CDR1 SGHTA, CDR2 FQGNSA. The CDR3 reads CASSSRQRDTGELFF. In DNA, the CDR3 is TGTGCCAGCAGCTCTAGACAGCGGGACACCGGGGAGCTGTTTTTT.

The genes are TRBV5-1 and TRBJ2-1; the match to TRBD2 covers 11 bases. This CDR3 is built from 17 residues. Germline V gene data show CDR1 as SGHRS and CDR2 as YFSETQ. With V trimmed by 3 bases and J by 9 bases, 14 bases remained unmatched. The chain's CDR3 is CASSSQPTSGSLAEQFF. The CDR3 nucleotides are TGCGCCAGCAGCTCGCAACCCACTAGCGGGAGCTTGGCTGAGCAGTTCTTC. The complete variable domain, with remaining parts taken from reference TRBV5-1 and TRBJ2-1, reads KAGVTQTPRYLIKTRGQQVTLSCSPISGHRSVSWYQQTPGQGLQFLFEYFSETQRNKGNFPGRFSGRQFSNSRSEMNVSTLELGDSALYLCASSSQPTSGSLAEQFFGPGTRLTVL.

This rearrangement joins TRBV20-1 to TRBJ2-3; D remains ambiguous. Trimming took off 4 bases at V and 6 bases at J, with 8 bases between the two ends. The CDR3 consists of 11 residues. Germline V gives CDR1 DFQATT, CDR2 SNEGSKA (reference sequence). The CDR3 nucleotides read TGCAGTGCTACCCCGAGGGATACGCAGTATTTT. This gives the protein CSATPRDTQYF.

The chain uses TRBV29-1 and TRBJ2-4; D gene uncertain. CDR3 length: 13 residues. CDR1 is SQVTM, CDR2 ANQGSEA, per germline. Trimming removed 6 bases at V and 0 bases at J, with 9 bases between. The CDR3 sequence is CSVEDQAKNIQYF. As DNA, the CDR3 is TGCAGCGTAGAGGATCAAGCCAAAAACATTCAGTACTTC.

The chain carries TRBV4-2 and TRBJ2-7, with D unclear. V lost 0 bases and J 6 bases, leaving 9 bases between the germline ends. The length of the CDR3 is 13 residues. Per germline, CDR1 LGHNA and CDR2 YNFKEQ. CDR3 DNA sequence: TGTGCCAGCAGCCAAGACCGTCCGAGCGAGCAGTACTTC. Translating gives CASSQDRPSEQYF.